This T cell receptor beta chain originates from a study of spatial heterogeneity in lung cancer. For the study at large: Samples came from roughly 72 TRACERx patients with untreated early-stage lung cancer. Averaged across combinations, each unique TCR and UMI pairing appeared more than ten times in raw reads, which were uncorrected.

TCR cDNA molecules were tagged individually, and each one carried a unique molecular identifier. TCRdb processed the 5' RACE reads anew with MiXCR; each CDR3 protein has one entry. The repertoire includes tens of thousands of distinct CDR3 sequences, approximately 5.1% of them detected once, and roughly a quarter sits in the top ten. The length of the CDR3 is 16 residues. V was trimmed by 3 bases and J by 0 bases, leaving 12 bases between them. CDR1 is LNHDA, CDR2 SQIVND, per germline (reference sequence). The sample holds many counts of this clonotype. Regarding time point: blood at routine non-recurrence follow-up after resection. Whole RNA came from tumor, nontumor lung or frozen PBMC and was sequenced without being sorted.

The origin of this receptor is a female donor with early-stage non-small cell lung cancer. The gene calls are TRBV19 and TRBJ2-4; tentative D call: TRBD2 (5 bases). Sequences were derived from PBMCs, sampled at follow-up. This CDR3 reads CASSISGGLAKNIQYF. The CDR3 DNA sequence: TGTGCCAGTAGTATCTCGGGCGGGTTAGCCAAAAACATTCAGTACTTC.